The clone carrying this T cell receptor beta chain was seen more than once but under ten times. What it binds is not known. Researchers prepared the TCRbeta library using unique molecular identifiers, the study reports. MiXCR, applied by TCRdb to the PCR reads, yields one record per CDR3 protein. The table has 500,000 to 650,000 distinct CDR3 sequences, over 10% seen once. This entry comes from a study of T-cell reconstitution after alpha-beta-depleted transplantation in children. Overall study results and limits: Reports say that about two months after transplant, the alpha-beta T cells came out of several hundred graft clones that had expanded. T-cell numbers and diversity, one year after transplant, stemmed largely from T cells that were newly produced. Some patients' high day-60 TCRbeta diversity was traced to surviving recipient T cells and thymic progenitors.

This receptor was identified in a male patient between 10 and 17 years old who had a stem cell transplant for acute myeloid leukemia, so the T cells may come from the graft donor. The sample in question was PBMCs, mostly from graft donor cells, obtained 360 days after TCRalphabeta/CD19-depleted stem cell transplant.

This CDR3 is CASSPGLAGGTQETQYF. Written as DNA, the CDR3 is TGTGCCAGCTCCCCCGGACTAGCGGGGGGCACTCAAGAGACCCAGTACTTC. The chain employs TRBV18 and TRBJ2-5; the match to TRBD2 covers 14 bases. Looked up from germline, CDR1 is KGHSH and CDR2 is LQKENI. J lost 2 bases, V lost 6 bases, and 8 bases had no gene match. The CDR3 is 17 amino acids.